These T cell receptor beta chains were read from a single sample in a study of cytomegalovirus exposure and HLA in healthy donors. Profiled with immunoSEQ multiplex PCR; TCRdb holds only in-frame clones, not every one. The data show around 94,000 clones, around 78% seen once. Sequencing was performed on PBMCs. These receptors all come from a male donor in good health and CMV-seropositive. The CDR3 runs from the conserved cysteine through the conserved F or W. Each record gives: J gene, clone size, D gene, V gene, CDR3 protein, CDR3 DNA. D genes are given only for firm matches. The listing skips clone size in some rows; elsewhere it reads once, few, many or a size class.

TRBJ2-1,NA,TRBD1,TRBV7-9,CASSFNRGTPKKWEQFF,TGTGCCAGCAGCTTCAACAGGGGAACTCCAAAAAAGTGGGAGCAGTTCTTC
TRBJ2-7,NA,NA,TRBV12-2,CASRPHRDRDTYEQYF,TGTGCAAGTCGCCCACACCGGGACAGGGATACCTACGAGCAGTACTTC
TRBJ1-2,NA,TRBD1,TRBV28,CASRLGGGHYTF,TGTGCCAGCAGACTAGGGGGCGGTCACTACACCTTC
TRBJ1-3,NA,NA,TRBV6-6,CASKTGGGNTIYF,TGTGCCAGCAAGACGGGGGGCGGAAACACCATATATTTT
TRBJ1-3,NA,TRBD1,TRBV6-6,CASSYRTGAGNTIYF,TGTGCCAGCAGTTACAGAACAGGGGCAGGAAACACCATATATTTT
TRBJ2-5,NA,NA,TRBV14,CASSHSETQYF,TGTGCCAGCAGCCATAGTGAGACCCAGTACTTC
TRBJ2-7,NA,TRBD2,TRBV18,CASSLPGLAGSLGYEQYF,TGTGCCAGCTCACTCCCGGGACTAGCGGGTAGCCTGGGATACGAGCAGTACTTC
TRBJ2-6,few,TRBD2,TRBV30,CAWNLRGLAGAGGANVLTF,TGTGCCTGGAACCTCAGGGGACTAGCGGGAGCGGGAGGGGCCAACGTCCTGACTTTC
TRBJ1-6,NA,NA,TRBV6-5,CASSYLADPGNSPLHF,TGTGCCAGCAGTTACCTCGCGGACCCGGGGAATTCACCCCTCCACTTT
TRBJ2-7,NA,TRBD2,TRBV7-8,CASSLLAGGPEEQYF,TGTGCCAGCAGCCTCCTAGCGGGAGGGCCTGAAGAGCAGTACTTC
TRBJ2-1,NA,TRBD1,TRBV19,CASRISSGTGVINEQFF,TGTGCCAGTCGGATCTCATCCGGGACAGGGGTTATCAATGAGCAGTTCTTC
TRBJ2-7,NA,TRBD1,TRBV5-1,CASSWAGTGSYEQYF,TGCGCCAGCAGCTGGGCCGGGACAGGCTCCTACGAGCAGTACTTC
TRBJ2-7,NA,NA,TRBV29-1,CSVEDENSYEQYF,TGCAGCGTTGAAGATGAGAACTCCTACGAGCAGTACTTC
TRBJ1-5,once,NA,TRBV29-1,CSVGGGSQPQHF,TGCAGCGTTGGTGGGGGGAGCCAGCCCCAGCATTTT
TRBJ1-5,NA,NA,TRBV28,CASSLGGTQNQPQHF,TGTGCCAGCAGTTTAGGCGGAACTCAAAATCAGCCCCAGCATTTT
TRBJ2-3,NA,TRBD1,TRBV28,CASSSLTGGRTDTQYF,TGTGCCAGCAGTTCCTTAACAGGGGGACGCACAGATACGCAGTATTTT
TRBJ2-5,NA,NA,TRBV28,CASSLSSRETQYF,TGTGCCAGCAGTTTGTCTAGCCGAGAGACCCAGTACTTC
TRBJ1-1,NA,NA,TRBV28,CASSLAGYVNTEAFF,TGTGCCAGCAGTCTTGCAGGGTACGTTAACACTGAAGCTTTCTTT
TRBJ1-1,NA,NA,TRBV7-2,CASSPRRTDEAFF,TGTGCCAGCAGCCCAAGACGGACAGATGAAGCTTTCTTT
TRBJ2-2,NA,TRBD1,TRBV30,CAWSTGGVGTGELFF,TGTGCCTGGAGTACAGGGGGCGTTGGCACCGGGGAGCTGTTTTTT
TRBJ2-2,NA,TRBD1,TRBV29-1,CSALGTGVPGELFF,TGCAGCGCCTTGGGGACAGGGGTTCCCGGGGAGCTGTTTTTT
TRBJ1-1,NA,NA,TRBV18,CASSPYQLEAEAFF,TGTGCCAGCTCACCTTATCAACTAGAGGCTGAAGCTTTCTTT
TRBJ2-1,NA,TRBD1,TRBV2,CARTGEVGEQFF,TGTGCCAGGACAGGGGAAGTGGGTGAGCAGTTCTTC
TRBJ2-5,NA,NA,TRBV5-6,CASSQGQIRETQYF,TGTGCCAGCAGCCAAGGACAGATAAGGGAGACCCAGTACTTC
TRBJ2-5,NA,NA,TRBV2,CASRVLAIQETQYF,TGTGCCAGCAGGGTACTAGCCATCCAAGAGACCCAGTACTTC
TRBJ2-7,NA,TRBD2,TRBV15,CATSSPNSSGNSYEQYF,TGTGCCACCAGCAGTCCAAATTCTAGCGGGAATTCCTACGAGCAGTACTTC
TRBJ1-3,NA,NA,TRBV18,CASSPGPGNTIYF,TGTGCCAGCTCACCAGGCCCTGGAAACACCATATATTTT
TRBJ1-5,NA,NA,TRBV6-1,CASSPPGADQPQHF,TGTGCCAGTAGCCCCCCAGGGGCGGATCAGCCCCAGCATTTT
TRBJ1-4,NA,NA,TRBV2,CASSDPDSPNEKLFF,TGTGCCAGCAGTGACCCTGACAGTCCTAATGAAAAACTGTTTTTT